This record covers a single TCR beta chain. There is no known antigen for this receptor. No quality values exist for individual bases; no much larger clone is one base distant. Trimming at the junction amounts to 6 bases on V and 8 bases on J, and the germline ends lie 16 bases apart. Reading from cysteine to phenylalanine, the CDR3 counts 14 amino acids. Only the CDR3 DNA is retained, 42 bases long and in frame from the first base. Reading the germline V gene gives CDR1 MDHEN and CDR2 SYDVKM. Each collaborating institution followed its own protocols to collect whole blood in K2EDTA tubes. For TCRbeta analysis, collaborators shipped samples as frozen whole blood, isolated PBMCs, or DNA extracted from either of those sample types. This record comes from a study of blood T cell repertoires in COVID-19 (dated by TCRdb to 2018 to 2020). Concerning the study at large: Samples from collaborators originated in the United States, Italy and Spain and spanned both the acute and convalescent phases of COVID-19. The material from the prospective study consisted of cDNA or gDNA derived from T cells, B-cell-depleted T cells, or PBMCs. Subjects who had been exposed to COVID-19, were actively infected with it, or had recovered from it provided the deeply sampled blood TCRbeta repertoires that made up the dataset. A freely available public database, intended as a resource for researchers studying the immune response to SARS-CoV-2, is where the repertoires were released. Samples came from the ongoing ImmuneRACE study (first 160 participants) plus 1,254 subjects from 6 global collaborators. A de-identified subject ID, COVID-19 status, age in years and sex were almost always included in the sample metadata. Where available, HLA class I and class II types were obtained from metadata supplied by the sample provider rather than from assay-based typing.

Here is what the overall study found, with its caveats: Clinical and demographic metadata were provided uncurated, with the amount varying by source and participant.

TCRbeta CDR3 regions were amplified from genomic DNA by means of the immunoSEQ Assay, a bias-controlled multiplex PCR. In the source study's methods: Within the assay, amplification of reference gene primers was used to estimate how many nucleated cells each sample contained. Sequence reads were collapsed and filtered to measure the absolute abundance of every unique TCRbeta CDR3 rearrangement. For each sample, productive Simpson clonality was calculated by taking the square root of Simpson's diversity index across productive rearrangements. TCRdb holds this immuneACCESS table with in-frame rearrangements only. Some clones are missing; in checked studies, unresolved V genes explain under half, and the rest has no known cause. That table is the source of V, J and clone size, and D and trimming were worked out from the DNA. The sample table contains over 100,000 clones; only one count was recorded for about 78% of them. Around 4% of the sample goes to the ten largest clones.

Sequencing used peripheral blood. The chain joins TRBV28 to TRBJ1-4; TRBD1 might be the D gene, on 5 matching bases. This receptor was obtained from a human donor in a cohort sampled during active or convalescent COVID-19. The CDR3 in this case is CASRSFRVEEKLFF. The nucleotide sequence is TGTGCCAGCAGAAGCTTCAGGGTAGAGGAAAAACTGTTTTTT. Full variable domain (CDR3 extended with the reference TRBV28 and TRBJ1-4 proteins): DVKVTQSSRYLVKRTGEKVFLECVQDMDHENMFWYRQDPGLGLRLIYFSYDVKMKEKGDIPEGYSVSREKKERFSLILESASTNQTSMYLCASRSFRVEEKLFFGSGTQLSVL.